The 18 T cell receptor beta chains listed next were all sequenced from one sample in a study of blood T cell repertoires in COVID-19. The repertoire was sequenced with immunoSEQ multiplex PCR; TCRdb's copy has only in-frame clones and lacks some. In the table there are 50,000 or so clones, 86% of which are singletons. The sample was peripheral blood. These receptors originate from a woman in her sixties with acute or convalescent COVID-19.

The chain joins TRBV29-1 to TRBJ2-7, with TRBD2 matching 10 bases. Germline V gives CDR1 SQVTM, CDR2 ANQGSEA. The length of the CDR3 is 13 residues. V trimming: 5 bases; J trimming: 6 bases; junction bases outside the gene matches: 7. CDR3 DNA sequence: TGCAGCGTTTCTAGCGGGAGCGGGTCCGAGCAGTACTTC. It codes for CSVSSGSGSEQYF.

This chain connects TRBV5-1 to TRBJ1-1; D is unresolved. The CDR3 runs to 14 residues. Germline CDR1 SGHRS, CDR2 YFSETQ. Trimming stripped 1 base from V and 4 bases from J, with 11 bases between. The CDR3 nucleotides are TGCGCCAGCAGCTTGAGTCAGGTCAGCACTGAAGCTTTCTTT. It encodes CASSLSQVSTEAFF.

The chain joins TRBV6-5 to TRBJ1-5, with 7 bases identical to TRBD1. The CDR3 contains 14 residues. The V and J ends lost 5 bases and 7 bases, in that order; junction bases with no gene match: 8. Germline CDR1 and CDR2: MNHEY and SVGAGI. The CDR3 region has the DNA TGTGCCAGCAGTAGACAGGGAAGTCAGCAGCCCCAGCATTTT. It specifies CASSRQGSQQPQHF.

This clone turned up a few times. Other DNA sequences in the same sample also yield this CDR3. The V call is TRBV9, the J call TRBJ2-1; no definite D call. The V gene's germline CDR1 is SGDLS and CDR2 YYNGEE. V was shortened by 0 bases and J by 1 base, with 8 bases between the two germline ends. The CDR3 spans 15 residues. The CDR3 DNA reads TGTGCCAGCAGCGTAGACTTTCCATCCTACAATGAGCAGTTCTTC. Translated, it gives CASSVDFPSYNEQFF.

The rearrangement uses TRBV5-1 and TRBJ1-1, with D hard to call. Germline V gene sequence: CDR1 SGHRS, CDR2 YFSETQ. The length of the CDR3 is 17 residues. The V end was cut by 4 bases, the J end by 1 base, with 20 bases between. The CDR3 DNA reads as TGCGCCAGCAGCGCGCAAGACCGAGAGGAATGGAACACTGAAGCTTTCTTT. Translated, it gives CASSAQDREEWNTEAFF.

CDR3: CASSPRTGRTGGYTF. In DNA, the CDR3 is TGTGCCAGCAGCCCTCGGACAGGGAGGACGGGAGGCTACACCTTC. The chain has TRBV7-9 and TRBJ1-2, with 8 bases identical to TRBD1. Germline V gives CDR1 SEHNR, CDR2 FQNEAQ (reference sequence). J gave up 8 bases and V 5 bases, and 13 bases lay outside the gene matches. The CDR3 sequence is 15 residues long.

The rearrangement links TRBV7-8 to TRBJ2-2; 8 positions match TRBD2. Per the germline V gene, CDR1 is SGHVS and CDR2 is FQNEAQ. The length of the CDR3 is 14 residues. V lost 5 bases to trimming and J lost 6 bases; unmatched junction nucleotides: 5. The CDR3 is CASSLYGGAGELFF. In DNA form, the CDR3 reads TGTGCCAGCAGCCTTTACGGGGGGGCCGGGGAGCTGTTTTTT.

This clone has more than one count but fewer than ten. The chain is built from TRBV5-1 and TRBJ1-2; 7 positions match TRBD1. The germline gives CDR1 SGHRS, CDR2 YFSETQ. V was clipped by 0 bases and J by 4 bases; unmatched bases: 9. CDR3 length: 16 amino acids. Here the CDR3 DNA reads TGCGCCAGCAGCTTGGCTGGGGGACCAGGGGGCTATGGCTACACCTTC. Residues: CASSLAGGPGGYGYTF. Full variable domain (outside the CDR3, taken from reference TRBV5-1 and TRBJ1-2): KAGVTQTPRYLIKTRGQQVTLSCSPISGHRSVSWYQQTPGQGLQFLFEYFSETQRNKGNFPGRFSGRQFSNSRSEMNVSTLELGDSALYLCASSLAGGPGGYGYTFGSGTRLTVV.

V is TRBV11-2 and J is TRBJ1-2; 7 bases match TRBD1. Germline trimming cut 4 bases from V and 4 bases from J; bases unmatched to any gene: 12. Germline V gene sequence: CDR1 SGHAT, CDR2 FQNNGV. The length of the CDR3 is 16 residues. CDR3 DNA sequence: TGTGCCAGCAGCTACGGTGGAGGGGGCAGGTTCTATGGCTACACCTTC. Translated, it gives CASSYGGGGRFYGYTF.

The CDR3 DNA is TGTGCCAGCAGTGAACGACTCAGGGGCCCTCAGCCCCAGCATTTT. It yields the protein CASSERLRGPQPQHF. The gene calls are TRBV2 and TRBJ1-5; tentative D call: TRBD1 (6 bases). Germline V gene sequence: CDR1 SNHLY, CDR2 FYNNEI. Trimming pared 2 bases from V and 6 bases from J, leaving 14 bases between. There are 15 residues in the CDR3. Variable domain in full (rest from reference TRBV2 and TRBJ1-5): EPEVTQTPSHQVTQMGQEVILRCVPISNHLYFYWYRQILGQKVEFLVSFYNNEISEKSEIFDDQFSVERPDGSNFTLKIRSTKLEDSAMYFCASSERLRGPQPQHFGDGTRLSIL.

This sequence joins TRBV11-3 and TRBJ1-2; 8 nucleotides line up with TRBD1. The ends lost 5 bases at V and 1 base at J; junction bases unmatched: 9. The CDR3 contains 16 residues. Germline V CDR1 and CDR2: SGHNT, YENEEA. CDR3 bases: TGTGCCAGCAGCCAAGACTGGACAGGGCTTAACTATGGCTACACCTTC. Its translation is CASSQDWTGLNYGYTF.

This clone was recorded a few times. The genes are TRBV4-1 and TRBJ2-7; 7 nucleotides match TRBD1. CDR1 is MGHRA, CDR2 YSYEKL, per germline. J gave up 3 bases and V 3 bases, and 5 bases lay outside the gene matches. This CDR3 has 14 amino acids. CDR3 sequence (DNA): TGCGCCAGCAGCCAGAACAGGGGCGGCTACGAGCAGTACTTC. Amino acid sequence: CASSQNRGGYEQYF.

The chain has TRBV19 and TRBJ2-1, with TRBD2 matching 12 bases. The CDR3 is 16 residues long. Per the germline V gene, CDR1 is LNHDA and CDR2 is SQIVND (reference sequence). V trimming: 6 bases; J trimming: 4 bases; junction bases outside the gene matches: 7. In DNA, the CDR3 is TGTGCCAGTAGAGGAGCTAGCGGGGGGGTTTACAATGAGCAGTTCTTC. Protein sequence: CASRGASGGVYNEQFF.

The J gene is TRBJ1-2, the V gene TRBV18, with unresolved D. Trimming pared 3 bases from V and 8 bases from J, leaving 16 bases between. The CDR3 runs 14 residues. Germline V lookup: CDR1 KGHSH, CDR2 LQKENI. The CDR3 DNA reads as TGTGCCAGCTCACCGCGAGCAGTTAACGGGGGCTACACCTTC. Encoded protein: CASSPRAVNGGYTF.

This clone was picked up one time. The V gene is TRBV6-1, the J gene TRBJ1-6; 7 bases align to TRBD1. Germline V gene data show CDR1 as MNHNS and CDR2 as SASEGT. Unmatched junction bases numbered 10, after V lost 4 bases and J lost 7 bases. The CDR3 is 16 amino acids. For the CDR3, the DNA is TGTGCCAGCAGTGCCGGCGGACAGGTTGGAAATTCACCCCTCCACTTT. Translation gives CASSAGGQVGNSPLHF.

The rearrangement uses TRBV28 and TRBJ2-1, with 11 bases fitting TRBD2. CDR3 length: 13 residues. The V and J ends lost 7 bases and 6 bases, in that order; junction bases with no gene match: 2. Germline loops: CDR1 MDHEN, CDR2 SYDVKM. The CDR3 reads CASTSGGSNEQFF. In DNA form, the CDR3 reads TGTGCCAGCACTAGCGGGGGGAGCAATGAGCAGTTCTTC.

The chain has TRBV10-3 and TRBJ1-1, with D possibly being TRBD1 (5 bases). Germline CDR1 reads ENHRY; CDR2 reads SYGVKD. V was clipped by 4 bases and J by 4 bases, with 19 bases between them. This CDR3 spans 16 amino acids. The CDR3 DNA is TGTGCCATCAGTGGGTGGTACGGCCAGGGTGGCACTGAAGCTTTCTTT. This sequence encodes CAISGWYGQGGTEAFF.

This clone has just one count. The chain combines TRBV7-7 with TRBJ2-2; TRBD1 matches at 7 bases. CDR3 length equals 14 residues. The V segment lost 8 bases and the J segment 0 bases; nucleotides outside the gene matches: 3. Germline lookup yields CDR1 SSHAT and CDR2 FNYEAQ (reference sequence). CDR3: CASSGTANTGELFF. The CDR3 DNA reads as TGTGCCAGCTCCGGGACAGCGAACACCGGGGAGCTGTTTTTT.